The 29 T cell receptor beta chains in this list originate from one sample, sequenced in a study of T-cell reconstitution after alpha-beta-depleted transplantation in children. This sample's TCRbeta library carried unique molecular identifier barcodes. TCRdb redid the calling of the PCR reads with MiXCR, one entry per CDR3 protein. The table lists approximately 590,000 distinct CDR3 sequences, roughly a tenth of them singletons. The sample was PBMCs from the stem cell graft donor, taken from the stem cell graft. Source of these receptors: a human donor who donated a stem cell graft to a child with acute myeloid leukemia.

This clonotype has just a few counts. V is TRBV6-2 or TRBV6-3 and J is TRBJ1-1; D is uncertain. V was cut by 0 bases and J by 1 base, with 6 bases left in between. The germline CDR1 and CDR2 sequences are MNHEY and SVGEGT. The CDR3 extends over 14 amino acids. The CDR3 reads CASSYSAKNTEAFF. CDR3 nucleotide sequence: TGTGCCAGCAGTTACTCGGCAAAGAACACTGAAGCTTTCTTT.

In its sample, this clonotype was seen a few times. This rearrangement joins TRBV24-1 to TRBJ2-3; no firm D call. CDR1 and CDR2 (germline): KGHDR, SFDVKD. V gave up 2 bases and J gave up 2 bases, with 7 bases separating them. The length of the CDR3 is 14 residues. CDR3 nucleotide sequence: TGTGCCACCAGTGATTCGGGCAACACAGATACGCAGTATTTT. Translation: CATSDSGNTDTQYF.

The chain uses TRBV20-1 and TRBJ2-5; D is possibly TRBD2 (6 bases). This CDR3 is built from 16 residues. Trimming removed 7 bases at V and 7 bases at J, with 28 bases between. Germline CDR1 is DFQATT and CDR2 is SNEGSKA (reference sequence). The CDR3, as DNA: TGCAGTGTTCAACCCTCCCCAGGGTCGGTGGGAGGGACCCAGTACTTC. This codes for CSVQPSPGSVGGTQYF.

This clonotype was observed a few times. The chain joins TRBV5-1 to TRBJ2-1; TRBD2 matches 14 bases. The V gene's germline CDR1 is SGHRS and CDR2 YFSETQ. The CDR3 runs 16 residues. V was clipped by 2 bases and J by 8 bases; unmatched bases: 6. The CDR3 region has the DNA TGCGCCAGCAGCTTATTTACGGGACTAGCGGGAGATGAGCAGTTCTTC. As protein: CASSLFTGLAGDEQFF.

Only a few counts were recorded for this clonotype. This chain joins TRBV7-9 and TRBJ2-1; D may be TRBD1 (5 bases). V lost 1 base and J 0 bases, leaving 13 bases between the germline ends. This CDR3 contains 17 residues. CDR1 is SEHNR, CDR2 FQNEAQ, per germline (reference sequence). CDR3 amino acids: CASSLGTLTDSYNEQFF. The DNA of the CDR3 is TGTGCCAGCAGCTTAGGGACATTGACCGACTCCTACAATGAGCAGTTCTTC.

V is TRBV18 and J is TRBJ2-5; 11 nucleotides line up with TRBD2. CDR1 is KGHSH, CDR2 LQKENI, per germline. The CDR3 runs 17 residues. With 0 bases clipped from V and 2 bases from J, the junction kept 5 bases outside the gene matches. The CDR3, as DNA: TGTGCCAGCTCACCACCGATCGGGACTAGCGGACAAGAGACCCAGTACTTC. This translates into CASSPPIGTSGQETQYF.

This clonotype occurred many times. This chain connects TRBV3-1 to TRBJ2-1; D possibly corresponds to TRBD2 (6 bases). CDR1 is LGHDT, CDR2 YNNKEL, per germline (reference sequence). The CDR3 contains 16 residues. Trimming pared 0 bases from V and 9 bases from J, leaving 18 bases between. CDR3 loop: CASSQDSFVRGGEQFF. The CDR3 DNA follows: TGTGCCAGCAGCCAAGACAGCTTCGTTAGGGGAGGTGAGCAGTTCTTC.

This clonotype came up a few times. The chain links TRBV4-3 to TRBJ2-7, with 8 bases identical to TRBD2. J was trimmed by 6 bases and V by 1 base; bases with no gene match: 11. The germline CDR1 and CDR2 sequences are LGHNA and YSLEER. The CDR3 has 16 residues. The CDR3 sequence: CASSQAMSGSSLEQYF. For the CDR3, the DNA is TGCGCCAGCAGCCAAGCTATGAGCGGGAGTTCTCTCGAGCAGTACTTC.

There are a few counts of this clonotype. The gene calls are TRBV5-1 and TRBJ2-3; 7 bases agree with TRBD2. CDR1 is SGHRS and CDR2 is YFSETQ in the germline V gene. V lost 0 bases and J lost 0; bases outside the gene matches: 10. The CDR3 spans 18 residues. CDR3 nucleotide sequence: TGCGCCAGCAGCTTGGCGCCTCCCGGGACTACTAGCACAGATACGCAGTATTTT. Translating gives CASSLAPPGTTSTDTQYF. The whole variable domain, remainder taken from reference TRBV5-1 and TRBJ2-3, is KAGVTQTPRYLIKTRGQQVTLSCSPISGHRSVSWYQQTPGQGLQFLFEYFSETQRNKGNFPGRFSGRQFSNSRSEMNVSTLELGDSALYLCASSLAPPGTTSTDTQYFGPGTRLTVL.

This clonotype showed up many times. V gene TRBV24-1 combines with J gene TRBJ2-1, with a weak D call TRBD1 (5 bases). This CDR3 comprises 13 residues. CDR1 and CDR2 from the germline V gene are KGHDR and SFDVKD. The V gene lost 11 bases and the J gene lost 0 bases, with 10 bases spanning the gap. Written as DNA, the CDR3 is TGTGCCATCCAGGGAAGCTCCTACAATGAGCAGTTCTTC. Its translation is CAIQGSSYNEQFF.

This clonotype was picked up many times. The chain carries TRBV7-2 and TRBJ2-3, with D unclear. From germline, CDR1 is SGHTA and CDR2 FQGNSA. This CDR3 contains 11 residues. Deletions cut 6 bases from V and 5 bases from J, with 6 bases between. The CDR3: CASSRLDTQYF. The CDR3, as DNA: TGTGCCAGCAGTCGTTTAGATACGCAGTATTTT.

There are many counts of this clonotype. The chain is built from TRBV9 and TRBJ2-3; TRBD2 matches at 7 bases. Germline V CDR1 and CDR2: SGDLS, YYNGEE. The CDR3 is 18 residues long. With V trimmed by 3 bases and J by 3 bases, 16 bases remained unmatched. Here the CDR3 DNA reads TGTGCCAGCAGCGATCCAAGAAGGGCGGGGGAACCGACAGATACGCAGTATTTT. Amino acid sequence: CASSDPRRAGEPTDTQYF.

This chain links TRBV7-2 with TRBJ2-6; D may be TRBD2 (6 bases). V was trimmed by 0 bases and J by 1 base, leaving 10 bases between them. The CDR3 loop spans 17 amino acids. The V gene's germline CDR1 is SGHTA and CDR2 FQGNSA. CDR3 nucleotide sequence: TGTGCCAGCAGCTTAGCTGGGACTCCATCTGGGGCCAACGTCCTGACTTTC. Encoded protein: CASSLAGTPSGANVLTF.

This clonotype was seen repeatedly, ten times or more. The V call is TRBV15, the J call TRBJ2-1; 11 bases are shared with TRBD2. The germline gives CDR1 LNHNV, CDR2 YYDKDF (reference sequence). The V segment lost 5 bases and the J segment 5 bases; nucleotides outside the gene matches: 5. The CDR3 is 15 residues long. This CDR3 is CATSPTSGSDNEQFF. For the CDR3, the DNA is TGTGCCACCAGCCCAACTAGCGGGAGTGACAATGAGCAGTTCTTC.

This chain joins TRBV28 and TRBJ1-3; D gene unclear. The CDR3 contains 11 residues. CDR1 is MDHEN and CDR2 is SYDVKM in the germline V gene. The V gene lost 7 bases and the J gene lost 4 bases, with 5 bases spanning the gap. The CDR3 sequence: CASIGGNTIYF. The CDR3 DNA is TGTGCCAGCATAGGAGGAAACACCATATATTTT.

The chain carries TRBV4-3 and TRBJ2-7; 9 bases line up with TRBD2. V shed 1 base and J 3 bases; nucleotides not matched to a gene: 4. The CDR3 has 15 residues. Germline CDR1 LGHNA, CDR2 YSLEER. CDR3 DNA: TGCGCCAGCAGCCAAGCGGCTAGCGGGATCTACGAGCAGTACTTC. Amino acids: CASSQAASGIYEQYF.

The chain links TRBV7-9 to TRBJ1-6; no clear D. The germline V and J ends were trimmed by 1 base and 10 bases, with 8 bases remaining between them. CDR1 SEHNR and CDR2 FQNEAQ come from the germline V gene (reference sequence). The CDR3 loop spans 13 amino acids. The CDR3 is CASSLGRLSPLHF. The CDR3 DNA follows: TGTGCCAGCAGCTTAGGGCGGCTGTCACCCCTCCACTTT.

This sequence joins TRBV20-1 and TRBJ1-1; the D is unclear. CDR1 and CDR2 (germline): DFQATT, SNEGSKA (reference sequence). CDR3 length: 14 residues. V shed 8 bases and J shed 0 bases, with 16 bases lying between them. This CDR3 reads CSTLRSIMNTEAFF. In DNA, the CDR3 is TGCAGTACCCTTAGGAGCATTATGAACACTGAAGCTTTCTTT.

There are a few counts of this clonotype. The chain recombines TRBV7-9 with TRBJ2-7; TRBD1 or TRBD2 may be the D gene (5 bases each). Trimming took 3 bases from V and 3 from J, leaving 21 bases between them. The CDR3 spans 17 residues. From germline, CDR1 is SEHNR and CDR2 FQNEAQ (reference sequence). DNA for the CDR3: TGTGCCAGCAGCTTCGGGGCGCAGACAGTAGTTAGCTACGAGCAGTACTTC. Its protein is CASSFGAQTVVSYEQYF.

This clonotype was detected ten times or more. The chain combines TRBV7-2 with TRBJ2-3; D might be TRBD1 or TRBD2, each matching 6 bases. The V gene lost 1 base and the J gene lost 5 bases, with 13 bases spanning the gap. The germline V gene has CDR1 SGHTA and CDR2 FQGNSA. The CDR3 runs to 15 residues. CDR3 amino acids: CASSLEGGRGDTQYF. The CDR3 bases are TGTGCCAGCAGCTTAGAGGGGGGCCGAGGAGATACGCAGTATTTT.

This clonotype was seen many times. This rearrangement joins TRBV7-2 to TRBJ2-2, with D hard to call. Between the trimmed V and J ends, which lost 4 bases and 4 bases, there was a span of 10 bases. The CDR3 is 14 amino acids. Germline loops: CDR1 SGHTA, CDR2 FQGNSA. CDR3 loop: CASSSLVSTGELFF. CDR3 sequence (DNA): TGTGCCAGCAGCTCGTTGGTGAGCACCGGGGAGCTGTTTTTT.

This clonotype appeared a few times. This chain connects TRBV6-4 to TRBJ2-2; possible D gene TRBD1, 5 bases. The V end was cut by 2 bases, the J end by 6 bases, with 7 bases between. In germline, CDR1 is MRHNA, CDR2 SNTAGT. CDR3 length: 13 amino acids. CDR3 region: CASSDRGSGELFF. CDR3 in DNA: TGTGCCAGCAGTGACAGGGGATCCGGGGAGCTGTTTTTT.

This clonotype was picked up many times. In DNA form, the CDR3 reads TGCAGTGCACCGCCTAGCGGGAGGGCCAATGAGCAGTTCTTC. This codes for CSAPPSGRANEQFF. The V call is TRBV20-1, the J call TRBJ2-1; 12 positions agree with TRBD2. CDR3 length: 14 amino acids. Germline-derived CDR1 and CDR2 are DFQATT and SNEGSKA (reference sequence). V lost 6 bases to trimming and J lost 6 bases; unmatched junction nucleotides: 6.

In regard to this clonotype: The junction differs from germline at one of its ends, possibly a read error. V is TRBV6-2 or TRBV6-3 and J is TRBJ2-4, with 12 bases matching TRBD2. Germline CDR1 reads MNHEY; CDR2 reads SVGEGT. The CDR3 has 15 amino acids. Here the CDR3 reads CASSPTSGSQNIQCF. CDR3 DNA sequence: TGTGCCAGCAGTCCGACTAGCGGGAGTCAAAACATTCAGTGCTTC.

This clonotype occurred a few times. The CDR3 sequence is CTQLGRANNEQFF. CDR3 nucleotides: TGCACCCAGTTAGGGAGGGCCAACAATGAGCAGTTCTTC. This chain connects TRBV29-1 to TRBJ2-1; 7 nucleotides match TRBD2. Germline-derived CDR1 and CDR2 are SQVTM and ANQGSEA. The CDR3 covers 13 residues.

This clonotype was picked up a small number of times. The chain couples TRBV15 to TRBJ2-2; D is unclear. Germline values: CDR1 LNHNV, CDR2 YYDKDF (reference sequence). The ends were cut back, 5 bases at V and 3 bases at J, with 1 base in the middle. This CDR3 comprises 11 residues. The CDR3 protein is CATSHTGELFF. CDR3 in DNA: TGTGCCACCAGCCACACCGGGGAGCTGTTTTTT.

J is TRBJ1-6 and V is TRBV25-1, with D possibly TRBD1 on 6 matching bases. Germline V gene lookup returns CDR1 MGHDK and CDR2 SYGVNS. This CDR3 contains 12 residues. V was cut by 9 bases and J by 11 bases, with 14 bases left in between. The DNA of the CDR3 is TGTGCCAGGAATAACGAGGGGGCACCCCTCCACTTT. The encoded protein is CARNNEGAPLHF.

The V and J genes are TRBV20-1 and TRBJ2-7; the match to TRBD2 covers 11 bases. The trim removed 1 base at V and 3 bases at J, leaving 5 bases unmatched. CDR1 is DFQATT, CDR2 SNEGSKA, per germline (reference sequence). The CDR3 length is 15 residues. The CDR3 here is CSARALAGGDYEQYF. DNA of the CDR3: TGCAGTGCTAGAGCCCTAGCGGGAGGTGACTACGAGCAGTACTTC.

This chain uses TRBV5-1 with TRBJ2-1; 10 nucleotides agree with TRBD2. The end of the DNA fits TRBJ2-7 better, so the J call may be wrong. CDR3 length: 16 residues. The germline V gene encodes CDR1 SGHRS and CDR2 YFSETQ. CDR3 DNA sequence: TGCGCCAGCAGCAACTCCGGGACTAGCGCCGTCAGTGAGCAGTACTTC. This gives the protein CASSNSGTSAVSEQYF.